This TCR beta chain was identified during a study of blood T cell repertoires in COVID-19. Turning to the study itself: Spain, Italy and the United States supplied samples that represented acute and convalescent COVID-19.

The germline CDR1 and CDR2 sequences are LGHDT and YNNKEL (reference sequence). V was clipped by 0 bases and J by 5 bases, with 22 bases between them. The CDR3 totals 18 residues. As processed by the authors: Quantification of nucleated cells was approximated via reference gene primer amplification. Sequenced by immunoSEQ multiplex PCR; TCRdb stores in-frame clones only, minus some. That table gives V, J and clone size, and the DNA gave D and trimming. The sample has just over 650,000 clones; 70% to 90% are singletons. This TCR was sampled from a woman younger than 35 with acute or convalescent COVID-19. The chain couples TRBV3-1 (or the pseudogene TRBV3-2) to TRBJ2-5; D is perhaps TRBD2 (5 bases). Sequencing was done on a sample of peripheral blood. The CDR3 reads CASSQDSTGSPVEETQYF. Written as DNA, the CDR3 is TGTGCCAGCAGCCAAGATAGTACGGGGTCTCCTGTAGAGGAGACCCAGTACTTC.